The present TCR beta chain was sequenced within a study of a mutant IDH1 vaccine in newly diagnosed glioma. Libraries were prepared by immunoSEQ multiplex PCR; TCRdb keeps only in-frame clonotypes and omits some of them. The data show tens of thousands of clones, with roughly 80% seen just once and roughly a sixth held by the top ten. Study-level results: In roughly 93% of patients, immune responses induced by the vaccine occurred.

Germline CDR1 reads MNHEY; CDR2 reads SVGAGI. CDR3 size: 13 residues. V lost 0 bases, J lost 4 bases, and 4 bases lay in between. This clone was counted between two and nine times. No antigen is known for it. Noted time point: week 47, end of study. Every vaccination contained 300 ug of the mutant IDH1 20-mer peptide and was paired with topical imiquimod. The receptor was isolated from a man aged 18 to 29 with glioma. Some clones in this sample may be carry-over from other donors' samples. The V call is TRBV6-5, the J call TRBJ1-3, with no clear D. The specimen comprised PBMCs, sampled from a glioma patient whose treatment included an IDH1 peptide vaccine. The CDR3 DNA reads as TGTGCCAGCAGTTACTCGGTGGGAAACACCATATATTTT. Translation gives CASSYSVGNTIYF.